The present T cell receptor (beta chain) was sequenced within a study of human T cells and chemical hapten exposure. Study background: Diagnoses of alopecia areata, totalis or universalis occurred in mostly female patients. Overall study findings and caveats: Sensitizing to DPC left TCRs with a frequency above 1 in 1000 unaltered.

CDR1 is SQVTM and CDR2 is ANQGSEA in the germline V gene. V was pared by 3 bases and J by 4 bases, with 2 bases between. The CDR3 is 10 amino acids. This clonotype has at least ten counts. The antigen is not known. Time point specified: pre-sensitization, week 0. Indicated treatment: therapeutic diphenylcyclopropenone sensitization with weekly scalp DPC. Blood sampling preceded each patch test application. Authors' data handling: Individual samples carried between about 23,224 and 690,600 TCRs, with about 88,000 as the median. TCRdb reprocessed the RACE reads with MiXCR, giving one entry per CDR3 protein. The V and J calls, along with clone size, are taken from TCRdb and not from the paper's own processing. Of 180,000 or so distinct CDR3 sequences listed, about 31% are singletons.

Sample: whole blood, taken in connection with sensitization to the hapten diphenylcyclopropenone (DPC). The rearrangement uses TRBV29-1 and TRBJ2-3; D is undetermined. The receptor's source is a woman aged 25 to 39 with alopecia areata. Some clones in this sample may be carry-over from other donors' samples. Here the CDR3 reads CSVDSDTQYF. DNA for the CDR3: TGCAGCGTTGATTCAGATACGCAGTATTTT.